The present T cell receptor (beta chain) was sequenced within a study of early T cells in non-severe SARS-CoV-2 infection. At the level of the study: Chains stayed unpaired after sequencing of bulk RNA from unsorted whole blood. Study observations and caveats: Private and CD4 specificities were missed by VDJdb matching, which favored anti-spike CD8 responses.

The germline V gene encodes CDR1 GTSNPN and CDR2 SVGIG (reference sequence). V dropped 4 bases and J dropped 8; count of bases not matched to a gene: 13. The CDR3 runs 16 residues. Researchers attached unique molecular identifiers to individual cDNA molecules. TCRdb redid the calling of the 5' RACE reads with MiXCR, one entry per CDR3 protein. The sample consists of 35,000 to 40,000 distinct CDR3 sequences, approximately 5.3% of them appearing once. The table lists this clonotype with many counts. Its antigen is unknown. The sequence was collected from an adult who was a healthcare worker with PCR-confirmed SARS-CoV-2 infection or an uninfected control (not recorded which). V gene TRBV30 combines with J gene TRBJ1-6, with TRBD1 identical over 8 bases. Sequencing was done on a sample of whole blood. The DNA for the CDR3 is TGTGCCTGGACCTCGACAGGGGAAGTGGGATATTCACCCCTCCACTTT. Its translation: CAWTSTGEVGYSPLHF.